Listed below are T cell receptor beta chains from one sample, sequenced in a study of blood T cell repertoires in COVID-19. TCRdb's table, derived via immunoSEQ multiplex PCR, lists solely in-frame clones and lacks some. The repertoire includes nearly 200,000 clones, over 80% of them detected once, and approximately 0.97% sits in the top ten. The sample consisted of peripheral blood. The receptors derive from a man between 60 and 70 years old with COVID-19, enrolled during active disease. Both conserved end residues are part of each CDR3. Each record gives: CDR3 protein, CDR3 DNA, clone size, V gene, J gene, D gene. D genes are given only for firm matches. Some rows have no size entry. The others give once, few or many, or a class for an expanded clone.

CDR3: CASRLTGAGNTIYF
DNA: TGTGCCAGCAGGCTGACAGGGGCTGGAAACACCATATATTTT
size: -
V: TRBV2
J: TRBJ1-3
D: TRBD1

CDR3: CASSQDGGRQPLHF
DNA: TGCGCCAGCAGCCAAGATGGCGGGCGTCAGCCCCTCCACTTT
size: -
V: TRBV4-3
J: TRBJ1-6
D: -

CDR3: CASSQRGSGRAVEQFF
DNA: TGTGCCAGCAGCCAGAGGGGTAGCGGGAGGGCCGTTGAGCAGTTCTTC
size: -
V: TRBV3-1/TRBV3-2
J: TRBJ2-1
D: TRBD2

CDR3: CAWGESFSSVPREQYF
DNA: TGTGCCTGGGGAGAGTCCTTCTCCAGCGTACCCCGAGAGCAGTACTTC
size: -
V: TRBV30
J: TRBJ2-7
D: -

CDR3: CASSLSAGGVEKLFF
DNA: TGTGCCAGCAGCTTAAGCGCAGGGGGCGTCGAAAAACTGTTTTTT
size: -
V: TRBV7-9
J: TRBJ1-4
D: TRBD1

CDR3: CASSQSRAEAFF
DNA: TGTGCCAGCAGTCAATCCAGGGCTGAAGCTTTCTTT
size: -
V: TRBV28
J: TRBJ1-1
D: -

CDR3: CASKTGRGNYGYTF
DNA: TGTGCCAGCAAGACAGGGCGGGGTAACTATGGCTACACCTTC
size: once
V: TRBV28
J: TRBJ1-2
D: TRBD1

CDR3: CASSLGTGEVYNEQFF
DNA: TGTGCCAGCAGCTTAGGGACAGGGGAAGTCTACAATGAGCAGTTCTTC
size: -
V: TRBV7-6
J: TRBJ2-1
D: TRBD1

CDR3: CASSLRTSGIYEQYF
DNA: TGCGCCAGCAGCCTCAGGACTAGCGGAATTTACGAGCAGTACTTC
size: -
V: TRBV4-1
J: TRBJ2-7
D: TRBD2

CDR3: CASSRTSGANIQYF
DNA: TGTGCCAGCAGTCGAACTAGCGGGGCGAACATTCAGTACTTC
size: once
V: TRBV28
J: TRBJ2-4
D: TRBD2

CDR3: CASSQGQVAGNTIYF
DNA: TGTGCCAGCAGCCAAGGTCAGGTGGCCGGAAACACCATATATTTT
size: -
V: TRBV14
J: TRBJ1-3
D: -

CDR3: CASSPTGAYGYTF
DNA: TGTGCCAGCAGCCCGACAGGGGCCTATGGCTACACCTTC
size: -
V: TRBV7-3
J: TRBJ1-2
D: TRBD1

CDR3: CASSLSQGYEAFF
DNA: TGCGCCAGCAGCTTGTCTCAGGGTTACGAAGCTTTCTTT
size: -
V: TRBV5-1
J: TRBJ1-1
D: -

CDR3: CASSFGKNYEQYF
DNA: TGTGCCAGCAGTTTTGGCAAGAACTACGAGCAGTACTTC
size: -
V: TRBV27
J: TRBJ2-7
D: -